The rows below give T cell receptor beta chains drawn from one sample of a study of cytomegalovirus exposure and HLA in healthy donors. Produced via immunoSEQ multiplex PCR; TCRdb's table is partial and in-frame only. The sample carries tens of thousands of clones, under 85% recorded once. The sample comprised PBMCs. These receptors all stem from a middle-aged woman in good health and CMV-seropositive. The CDR3 runs from the conserved cysteine through the conserved F or W. A D gene is named only where the DNA matches it firmly. Rows give clone size only sometimes, using once, few, many, or a class for an expanded clone.

TRBJ2-2	-	TRBV5-1	-	TGCGCCACCAGTCGCGATCGGAGAGACGGGGAGCTGTTTTTT	CATSRDRRDGELFF
TRBJ2-1	-	TRBV28	TRBD2	TGTGCCAGCAGAAAAATAGCGGGCAGGAGCTCCTACAATGAGCAGTTCTTC	CASRKIAGRSSYNEQFF
TRBJ2-5	-	TRBV5-4	TRBD2	TGTGCCAGCAGCCCACCCCTAGTAGCGGGAGGGCCGGAGACCCAGTACTTC	CASSPPLVAGGPETQYF
TRBJ2-7	-	TRBV19	-	TGTGCCAGTAGGAGCACTAGGGCCGCCGAGCAGTACTTC	CASRSTRAAEQYF
TRBJ1-4	once	TRBV25-1	-	TGTGCCAGCAGTGATAACAGGGTCGTCTCAGGTAATGAAAAACTGTTTTTT	CASSDNRVVSGNEKLFF
TRBJ2-3	few	TRBV4-1	TRBD1	TGCGCCAGCAGCCAAGTGGCCCGGACAGGGGCAGATACGCAGTATTTT	CASSQVARTGADTQYF
TRBJ1-4	once	TRBV19	-	TGTGCCAGTAGAGACCTTAGGCCAGGGGCCGAAAAACTGTTTTTT	CASRDLRPGAEKLFF
TRBJ1-5	-	TRBV5-8	-	TGTGCCAGCAGCGGGGCGGGGGCGGTCTCGGGGACCCAGCATTTT	CASSGAGAVSGTQHF
TRBJ2-1	-	TRBV5-6	-	TGTGCCAGCAGCTTGGGGACTTCTCACTCCTACAATGAGCAGTTCTTC	CASSLGTSHSYNEQFF
TRBJ2-5	-	TRBV6-1	-	TGTGCCAGCAGTGAAGCACAAGTTATCCAAGAGACCCAGTACTTC	CASSEAQVIQETQYF
TRBJ1-1	once	TRBV5-1	-	TGCGCCAGCAGCTTGGAGGCGGGGAATACTGAAGCTTTCTTT	CASSLEAGNTEAFF
TRBJ1-1	few	TRBV6-5	-	TGTGCCAGCAGTTCGACAGGTAGTGGCACTGAAGCTTTCTTT	CASSSTGSGTEAFF
TRBJ2-5	-	TRBV5-1	-	TGCGCCAGCAGCTTCGGCGGGGAAGGGGAGACCCAGTACTTC	CASSFGGEGETQYF
TRBJ1-1	few	TRBV6-5	-	TGTGCCAGCAGACGGGACACCGTAAACACTGAAGCTTTCTTT	CASRRDTVNTEAFF
TRBJ2-7	-	TRBV2	TRBD1	TGTGCCAGCAGTGAAACCAAAGGGGGCGAGTACTTC	CASSETKGGEYF
TRBJ1-6	-	TRBV6-6	-	TGTGCCAGCAGTTACTCTCCCAGGGGACGGAATTCACCCCTCCACTTT	CASSYSPRGRNSPLHF
TRBJ2-7	-	TRBV20-1	-	TGCAGTGCTACCCCAGATTTGGAGCAGTACTTC	CSATPDLEQYF
TRBJ2-4	-	TRBV6-1	-	TGTGCCAGCCCTCCACCCCGGGGAGCCAAAAACATTCAGTACTTC	CASPPPRGAKNIQYF
TRBJ2-5	-	TRBV7-9	TRBD1	TGTGCCAGCAGCTTTGGACAGGGGAAGTGGGTTACGGAGACCCAGTACTTC	CASSFGQGKWVTETQYF
TRBJ1-2	-	TRBV14	TRBD1	TGTGCCAGCAGCAACACTAACCTAAGACAGGGGCGAAGCTATGGCTACACCTTC	CASSNTNLRQGRSYGYTF
TRBJ2-1	few	TRBV6-6	-	TGTGCCAGCAGTTACGGGGGGACGTTACTCAGTGAGCAGTTCTTC	CASSYGGTLLSEQFF
TRBJ2-3	-	TRBV11-3	TRBD2	TGTGCCAGCAGCCGCCGGGGACTAGCGAAAGATACGCAGTATTTT	CASSRRGLAKDTQYF
TRBJ1-1	-	TRBV6-1	-	TGTGCCAGCAGAGAAGAGGGGCCGGGGGGTGAAGCTTTCTTT	CASREEGPGGEAFF
TRBJ2-7	once	TRBV9	TRBD1	TGTGCCAGCAGCGTAGGGGACAGCACCTACGAGCAGTACTTC	CASSVGDSTYEQYF
TRBJ2-2	-	TRBV6-9	TRBD1	TGTGCCAGCAGGAGAACAGGGGGCCGGTTAGCCGGGGAGCTGTTTTTT	CASRRTGGRLAGELFF
TRBJ1-2	few	TRBV5-1	TRBD1	TGCGCCAGCAGCTTTGACAGGGTGGGCTATGGCTACACCTTC	CASSFDRVGYGYTF
TRBJ1-2	few	TRBV6-1	TRBD1	TGTGCCAGCCCCGGACAGGCTAACTATGGCTACACCTTC	CASPGQANYGYTF
TRBJ1-4	-	TRBV6-1	-	TGTGCCAGCAGCGCGAACTTCCCGAATGAAAAACTGTTTTTT	CASSANFPNEKLFF
TRBJ2-6	once	TRBV7-3	-	TGTGCCAGCAGCTTAGGGGGGACCGGGGCCAACGTCCTGACTTTC	CASSLGGTGANVLTF
TRBJ2-1	few	TRBV7-9	TRBD1	TGTGCCAGCAGCCGCACGACAGGGAAGTACAATGAGCAGTTCTTC	CASSRTTGKYNEQFF
TRBJ1-2	-	TRBV5-1	TRBD1	TGCGCCAGCAGCTTGATCCCGGGACAGGGGGCAGGCGGCTACACCTTC	CASSLIPGQGAGGYTF
TRBJ2-1	once	TRBV5-1	-	TGCGCCAGCAGCTTGGGACAGGTATACAATGAGCAGTTCTTC	CASSLGQVYNEQFF
TRBJ2-5	-	TRBV7-2	TRBD2	TGTGCCAGCAGCTTATCTAGCGGGAGTGAGACCCAGTACTTC	CASSLSSGSETQYF
TRBJ2-2	-	TRBV29-1	TRBD1	TGCAGCGTTGAAGGCCCGCTGGGGACAGGGATTTCCACCGGGGAGCTGTTTTTT	CSVEGPLGTGISTGELFF
TRBJ2-5	-	TRBV7-9	-	TGTGCCAGCAGCTTAGTACAGGTGGAGACCCAGTACTTC	CASSLVQVETQYF
TRBJ2-1	-	TRBV5-1	TRBD2	TGCGCCAGCGGCGGGAGTGGTAATGAGCAGTTCTTC	CASGGSGNEQFF
TRBJ1-1	-	TRBV29-1	-	TGCAGCGTTCTGGGAGGCCTTCGCACTGAAGCTTTCTTT	CSVLGGLRTEAFF
TRBJ2-1	once	TRBV19	-	TGTGCCAGTAGTATAGACAGGGGATCCTACAATGAGCAGTTCTTC	CASSIDRGSYNEQFF
TRBJ2-7	-	TRBV6-5	-	TGTGCCAGCAGAACAGCAGGGTTATCCTACGAGCAGTACTTC	CASRTAGLSYEQYF
TRBJ1-2	once	TRBV19	-	TGTGCCAGTAGTAGCCTCCGAAGGTCGACAGGATCGTACTATGGCTACACCTTC	CASSSLRRSTGSYYGYTF
TRBJ1-4	-	TRBV2	-	TGTGCCAGCTACAGGAGCGGGAATGAAAAACTGTTTTTT	CASYRSGNEKLFF
TRBJ2-7	-	TRBV2	TRBD2	TGTGCCAGCAGTGACGGACTAGCGGCGTACTACGAGCAGTACTTC	CASSDGLAAYYEQYF
TRBJ1-2	-	TRBV27	-	TGTGCCAGCAGTTTGGGAGGGATAACGGGCTACACCTTC	CASSLGGITGYTF
TRBJ1-5	-	TRBV19	-	TGTGCCAGTAGTATCGACGGGAGTGGAGGCGGTCAGCCCCAGCATTTT	CASSIDGSGGGQPQHF
TRBJ1-2	-	TRBV6-5	-	TGTGCCAGCAGTTACTTGGGTATTGGAGACTATGGCTACACCTTC	CASSYLGIGDYGYTF
TRBJ2-1	-	TRBV29-1	-	TGCAGCGTTGTTAGAGGGGGAAATGAGCAGTTCTTC	CSVVRGGNEQFF